A single sample gave rise to the 7 T cell receptor beta chains below, sequenced in a study of post-analysis software for immune sequencing data. The library was made from cDNA and included unique molecular identifiers. TCRdb ran MiXCR on the PCR reads and lists one entry per CDR3 protein. This repertoire shows about 430,000 distinct CDR3 sequences, about 39% found once; its top ten account for 7.6%. The antigens for these receptors are not known. Study-level results: TRBV5-6, TRBV5-1 and TRBV20-1 belonged to a set of roughly 5 TRBV segments that were more frequent in patients than controls.

Sample: blood. These receptors originate from a girl between 2 and 10 years old with multiple sclerosis.

This clonotype was detected a few times. V is TRBV6-1 and J is TRBJ2-7; 9 nucleotides match TRBD1. In germline, CDR1 is MNHNS, CDR2 SASEGT. CDR3 length: 16 amino acids. Trimming at V came to 2 bases and at J to 4 bases, leaving 9 bases not matched to a gene. CDR3 region: CASSELSGQGPYEQYF. The CDR3 nucleotides read TGTGCCAGCAGTGAACTTTCCGGACAGGGGCCTTACGAGCAGTACTTC.

The V and J genes are TRBV9 and TRBJ2-3; TRBD2 aligns across 13 bases. The CDR3 consists of 19 residues. The trim removed 3 bases at V and 0 bases at J, leaving 10 bases unmatched. Germline V CDR1 and CDR2: SGDLS, YYNGEE. This CDR3 reads CASSAEGTSGASSTDTQYF. As DNA, the CDR3 is TGTGCCAGCAGCGCAGAGGGGACTAGCGGGGCTTCTAGCACAGATACGCAGTATTTT.

V is TRBV12-3 or TRBV12-4 and J is TRBJ1-2; D call uncertain. The CDR3 spans 14 residues. Trimming removed 7 bases at V and 0 bases at J, with 12 bases between. CDR3 sequence: CASIQLGANYGYTF. CDR3 coding DNA: TGTGCCAGCATCCAATTGGGAGCTAACTATGGCTACACCTTC.

The rearrangement joins TRBV12-3 or TRBV12-4 to TRBJ2-4, with 8 bases aligning to TRBD1. The CDR3 extends over 17 amino acids. The V segment lost 3 bases and the J segment 2 bases; nucleotides outside the gene matches: 9. The CDR3 reads CASSFWAGGEPKNIQYF. As DNA, the CDR3 is TGTGCCAGCAGTTTCTGGGCAGGGGGCGAGCCCAAAAACATTCAGTACTTC.

Turning to this clonotype: This may be a read error: a much more frequent sequence differs by one nucleotide. This chain connects TRBV2 to TRBJ2-4; maybe TRBD1 (6 bases). The J call is uncertain, as TRBJ2-7 better fits the DNA end. Germline assignment: CDR1 SNHLY and CDR2 FYNNEI. The CDR3 consists of 10 residues. The CDR3, as DNA: TGTGCCGGCAGGGGTAACGAGCAGTACTTC. Its translation is CAGRGNEQYF.

The chain uses TRBV28 and TRBJ1-2; TRBD1 might be the D (5 bases). Germline CDR1 MDHEN, CDR2 SYDVKM. V lost 7 bases, J lost 3 bases, and 18 bases lay in between. This CDR3 region has 15 residues. CDR3 bases: TGTGCCAGCACTTGGCTGGCAGGGTTGGACTATGGCTACACCTTC. Translation: CASTWLAGLDYGYTF.

On this clonotype: One end of the junction is discordant with germline, which a read error may explain. The chain carries TRBV29-1 and TRBJ2-1, with TRBD1 matching over 8 bases. CDR3 length equals 15 residues. CDR1 is SQVTM and CDR2 is ANQGSEA in the germline V gene. The CDR3 DNA is TGCAGCGTTGCGGTAACAGGGGGAGAATACAGTGAGCAGTTCTTC. This sequence encodes CSVAVTGGEYSEQFF.